These 7 T cell receptor beta chains share one sample of origin, sequenced in a study of blood T cell repertoires in COVID-19. Clones were sequenced by immunoSEQ multiplex PCR, and TCRdb holds only the in-frame ones, with some missing. This table holds about 68,000 clones, approximately 88% found once. The sequenced material came from peripheral blood. These receptors originate from a man in his forties or fifties with active COVID-19.

The chain has TRBV11-2 and TRBJ2-2; D perhaps matches TRBD1 (5 bases). This CDR3 region has 14 residues. Trimming shortened V by 3 bases and J by 5 bases, and 10 bases separated the two germline ends. Per the germline V gene, CDR1 is SGHAT and CDR2 is FQNNGV. The CDR3: CASSLFSGTGELFF. The CDR3 bases are TGTGCCAGCAGCTTGTTCTCAGGGACCGGGGAGCTGTTTTTT.

The chain uses TRBV6-5 and TRBJ2-3; D not certain. Germline loops: CDR1 MNHEY, CDR2 SVGAGI. The V end lost 6 bases, the J end lost 0 bases, and 10 bases lay between the germline ends. This CDR3 spans 14 amino acids. CDR3 nucleotides: TGTGCCAGCAGGGCGACTTTTAGCACAGATACGCAGTATTTT. It encodes CASRATFSTDTQYF.

The chain has TRBV19 and TRBJ2-2, with 12 bases identical to TRBD2. Trimming cost V 6 bases and J 6 bases; bases outside gene matches: 8. This CDR3 contains 16 residues. Germline CDR1 LNHDA, CDR2 SQIVND (reference sequence). The CDR3 DNA is TGTGCCAGTAGGGGCCCTAGCGGGAGGGCGGCCGGGGAGCTGTTTTTT. This codes for CASRGPSGRAAGELFF.

J is TRBJ2-7 and V is TRBV12-3 or TRBV12-4, with a weak D call TRBD1 (6 bases). Trimming stripped 2 bases from V and 6 bases from J, with 11 bases between. The CDR3 is made up of 13 amino acids. DNA for the CDR3: TGTGCCAGCAGTTTAAGGACAGTGATCGAGCAGTACTTC. It is translated as CASSLRTVIEQYF.

J is TRBJ1-1 and V is TRBV5-4; TRBD1 might be the D (6 bases). Trimming left V 2 bases short and J 4 bases short, with 9 bases between. The germline gives CDR1 SGHNT, CDR2 YYREEE (reference sequence). The CDR3 extends over 13 amino acids. The CDR3 region is CASSFVGATEAFF. The CDR3 DNA is TGTGCCAGCAGCTTTGTGGGGGCCACTGAAGCTTTCTTT.

This clone came up a few times. This rearrangement joins TRBV5-1 to TRBJ1-5; D might be TRBD1 (6 bases). Trimming left V 4 bases short and J 7 bases short, with 15 bases between. CDR1 and CDR2 (germline): SGHRS, YFSETQ. The CDR3 is 14 residues long. The DNA of the CDR3 is TGCGCCAGCAGCGGCGGGGGGGCAGAACAGCCCCAGCATTTT. As protein: CASSGGGAEQPQHF. The full variable domain, with the rest looked up from reference TRBV5-1 and TRBJ1-5, is KAGVTQTPRYLIKTRGQQVTLSCSPISGHRSVSWYQQTPGQGLQFLFEYFSETQRNKGNFPGRFSGRQFSNSRSEMNVSTLELGDSALYLCASSGGGAEQPQHFGDGTRLSIL.

This clone turned up a few times. The V and J genes are TRBV7-8 and TRBJ1-3; 8 bases line up with TRBD1. This CDR3 is built from 16 residues. J lost 4 bases, V lost 5 bases, and 10 bases had no gene match. Germline assignment: CDR1 SGHVS and CDR2 FQNEAQ. The CDR3 DNA sequence: TGTGCCAGCAGCCCGATGACAGGGGCGGGCGGAAACACCATATATTTT. Its protein product is CASSPMTGAGGNTIYF.